This T cell receptor beta chain was identified in a study of OX40 agonist ivuxolimab in advanced cancers. Germline CDR1 is MNHNS and CDR2 is SASEGT. The CDR3 loop spans 15 amino acids. Trimming left V 6 bases short and J 3 bases short, with 18 bases between. TCRdb's copy holds only in-frame clones and misses some; the assay was immunoSEQ multiplex PCR. The sample shows 70,000 to 95,000 clones, 80% to 90% of them seen only once. Patients were ruled out by autoimmune disease history or systemic immunosuppression. Blood specimens came from baseline, cycle 4 day 1, and cycle 7 day 1. The material was CD4+ or CD8+ T cells sorted from blood, obtained in a trial of the OX40 agonist ivuxolimab. The clonotype comes from an adult with an advanced solid tumor such as melanoma, head and neck, liver or kidney cancer. This sequence joins TRBV6-1 and TRBJ2-7; D could derive from TRBD1 or TRBD2 (6 bases each). The CDR3 sequence: CASRKGGLGDYEQYF. The CDR3 nucleotides are TGTGCCAGCAGGAAAGGGGGGCTAGGAGACTACGAGCAGTACTTC.